This TCR beta chain was identified in a study of OX40 agonist ivuxolimab in advanced cancers. Overall study context: While on treatment, patients had intravenous ivuxolimab at 0.01 to 10 mg/kg every 2 weeks.

Here immunoSEQ multiplex PCR was the method, and the copy in TCRdb shows in-frame clones only, minus some. Of roughly 19,000 clones in the sample, 79% are singletons; the top ten hold around 33%. The CDR3 contains 15 residues. The V gene's germline CDR1 is SGHTA and CDR2 FQGNSA. Trimming removed 2 bases from V and 1 base from J, with 11 bases in between. Study conclusions and caveats: Individuals who were partial responders at 0.1-3.0 mg/kg had clonal expansion that ranked among the lowest. At doses 0.1 to 3.0 mg/kg, CD4+ and CD8+ clones expanded.

Systemic immunosuppression or autoimmune disease history was grounds to exclude patients. About this clone itself: The antigen remains undetermined.

The chain uses TRBV7-2 and TRBJ1-1; D uncertain. Here the sequenced sample was CD4+ or CD8+ T cells sorted from blood, taken in a trial of the OX40 agonist ivuxolimab. The TCR originated in an adult with an advanced solid tumor such as melanoma, head and neck, liver or kidney cancer. CDR3 region: CASSLWHRENTEAFF. CDR3 nucleotides: TGTGCCAGCAGCTTATGGCACAGAGAGAACACTGAAGCTTTCTTT.